This is a list of T cell receptor beta chains from one sample in a study of blood T cells in healthy people across ages. Each CDR3 protein is one row after TCRdb ran MiXCR on the 5' RACE reads. The sample yields nearly 800,000 distinct CDR3 sequences, roughly 25% seen once. The sample was also reused in another study, on T cells of mothers and their children.

Sample: blood. The receptors come from a boy between 10 and 17 years old in good health. The CDR3 runs from the conserved cysteine through the conserved F or W. A D gene is named only where the DNA matches it firmly. Size values are once, few and many counts, or a class for expanded clones, and some rows have none.

j_call v_call d_call clone_size cdr3_aa cdr3_nt
TRBJ2-7 TRBV29-1 . . CSVLGPSSYEQYF TGCAGCGTTTTAGGTCCCAGCTCCTACGAGCAGTACTTC
TRBJ1-4 TRBV20-1 . few CSAMPGGNEKLFF TGCAGTGCGATGCCCGGGGGCAATGAAAAACTGTTTTTT
TRBJ1-2 TRBV11-2 TRBD1 few CASSETPGQGVGYTF TGTGCCAGCAGCGAGACGCCGGGACAGGGGGTAGGCTACACCTTC
TRBJ2-5 TRBV7-2 TRBD2 . CASSLISGGFAETQYF TGTGCCAGCAGCTTAATCAGCGGGGGCTTCGCGGAGACCCAGTACTTC
TRBJ1-1 TRBV6-5 . few CASSYFSYTEAFF TGTGCCAGCAGTTATTTCAGTTACACTGAAGCTTTCTTT
TRBJ1-1 TRBV9 . . CASSPYRDTEAFF TGTGCCAGCAGCCCGTACAGGGACACTGAAGCTTTCTTT
TRBJ2-5 TRBV12-3/TRBV12-4 . few CASSFRPNSYEQYF TGTGCCAGCAGTTTTAGGCCTAACTCCTACGAACAGTACTTC
TRBJ2-3 TRBV27 TRBD2 . CASSLSGGPPTQYF TGTGCCAGCAGTTTAAGCGGGGGGCCACCCACGCAGTATTTT
TRBJ1-4 TRBV29-1 . few CSVADGGTTEADHEKLFF TGCAGCGTTGCAGACGGGGGGACAACGGAGGCAGACCATGAAAAACTGTTTTTT
TRBJ1-6 TRBV28 . few CASSLSLDHSPLHF TGTGCCAGCAGTTTATCCCTCGACCATTCACCCCTCCACTTT
TRBJ2-1 TRBV7-9 . . CASSTFRGAGEQFF TGTGCCAGCAGCACCTTTCGGGGGGCGGGTGAGCAGTTCTTC
TRBJ2-3 TRBV28 . . CASSFSPREFKTDTQYF TGTGCCAGCAGTTTCTCTCCCCGGGAGTTTAAAACAGATACGCAGTATTTT